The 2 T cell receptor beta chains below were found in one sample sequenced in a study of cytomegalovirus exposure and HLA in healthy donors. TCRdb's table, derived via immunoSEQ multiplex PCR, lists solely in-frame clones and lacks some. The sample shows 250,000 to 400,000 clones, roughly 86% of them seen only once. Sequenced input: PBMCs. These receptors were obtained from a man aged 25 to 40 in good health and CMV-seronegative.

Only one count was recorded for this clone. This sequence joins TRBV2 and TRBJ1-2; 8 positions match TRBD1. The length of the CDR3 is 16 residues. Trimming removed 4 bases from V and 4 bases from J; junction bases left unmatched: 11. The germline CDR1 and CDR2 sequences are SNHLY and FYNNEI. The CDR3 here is CASSVGAGGAGYGYTF. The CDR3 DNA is TGTGCCAGCAGTGTGGGGGCAGGGGGCGCGGGCTATGGCTACACCTTC.

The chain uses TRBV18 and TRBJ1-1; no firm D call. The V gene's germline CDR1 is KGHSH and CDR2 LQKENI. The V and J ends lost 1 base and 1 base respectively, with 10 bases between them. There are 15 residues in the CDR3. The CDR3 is CASSPQNTRNTEAFF. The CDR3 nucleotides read TGTGCCAGCTCACCACAAAACACCAGGAACACTGAAGCTTTCTTT.